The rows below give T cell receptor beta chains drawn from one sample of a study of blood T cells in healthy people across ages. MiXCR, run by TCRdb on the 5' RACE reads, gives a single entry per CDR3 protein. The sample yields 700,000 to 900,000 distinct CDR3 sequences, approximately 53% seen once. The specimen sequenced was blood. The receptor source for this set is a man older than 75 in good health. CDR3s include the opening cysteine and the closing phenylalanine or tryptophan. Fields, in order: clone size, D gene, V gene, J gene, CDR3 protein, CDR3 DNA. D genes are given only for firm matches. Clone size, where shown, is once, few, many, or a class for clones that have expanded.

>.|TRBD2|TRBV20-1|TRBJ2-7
CSASGPLAGGSYNEQYF
TGCAGTGCCTCGGGACCCTTAGCGGGCGGCTCCTACAATGAGCAGTACTTC
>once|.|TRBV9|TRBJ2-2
CASSVVDTGELFF
TGTGCCAGCAGCGTAGTAGATACCGGGGAGCTGTTTTTT
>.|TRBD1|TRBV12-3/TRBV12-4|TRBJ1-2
CASSPGRRGYYGYTF
TGTGCCAGCAGCCCAGGGCGCAGGGGGTACTATGGCTACACCTTC
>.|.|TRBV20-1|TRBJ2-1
CSARGPDLRQFF
TGCAGTGCTAGAGGCCCAGATCTAAGGCAGTTCTTC
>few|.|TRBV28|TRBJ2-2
CASSLLGRDTGELFF
TGTGCCAGCAGTTTACTGGGGCGCGACACCGGGGAGCTGTTTTTT
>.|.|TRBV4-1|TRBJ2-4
CASSQWAQSVAKNIQYF
TGCGCCAGCAGCCAATGGGCCCAAAGCGTAGCCAAAAACATTCAGTACTTC
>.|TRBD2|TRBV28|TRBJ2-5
CASSLSGGRGGTQYF
TGTGCCAGCAGTTTATCTGGCGGGAGGGGTGGGACCCAGTACTTC
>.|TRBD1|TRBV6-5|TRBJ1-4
CAGQPRRQGTYGKLFF
TGTGCCGGCCAACCCAGAAGACAGGGGACTTACGGAAAACTGTTTTTT
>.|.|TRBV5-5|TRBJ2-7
CASSTNQTGSSYEQYF
TGTGCCAGCAGCACAAACCAGACCGGGAGCTCCTACGAGCAGTACTTC
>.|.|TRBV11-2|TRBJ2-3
CASSPRRTESHRYAYF
TGTGCCAGCAGCCCTCGAAGGACAGAAAGTCACAGATACGCGTATTTT